The entry that follows covers one T cell receptor beta chain sequence. This entry comes from a study of control samples from healthy donors and cancer patients. Sequencing used immunoSEQ multiplex PCR; TCRdb keeps in-frame clones, though not all of them. The table records 85,000 to 120,000 clones, around 92% of them present only once. The sequenced sample was blood. This receptor was obtained from a woman younger than 35 in good health.

The CDR3 region is CASKLRNRGYGYTF. The CDR3 bases are TGTGCCAGCAAGTTACGGAACAGGGGCTATGGCTACACCTTC. The rearrangement joins TRBV27 to TRBJ1-2, with 7 bases matching TRBD1. In germline, CDR1 is MNHEY, CDR2 SMNVEV (reference sequence). V lost 7 bases, J lost 4 bases, and 9 bases stayed unmatched. The length of the CDR3 is 14 residues.